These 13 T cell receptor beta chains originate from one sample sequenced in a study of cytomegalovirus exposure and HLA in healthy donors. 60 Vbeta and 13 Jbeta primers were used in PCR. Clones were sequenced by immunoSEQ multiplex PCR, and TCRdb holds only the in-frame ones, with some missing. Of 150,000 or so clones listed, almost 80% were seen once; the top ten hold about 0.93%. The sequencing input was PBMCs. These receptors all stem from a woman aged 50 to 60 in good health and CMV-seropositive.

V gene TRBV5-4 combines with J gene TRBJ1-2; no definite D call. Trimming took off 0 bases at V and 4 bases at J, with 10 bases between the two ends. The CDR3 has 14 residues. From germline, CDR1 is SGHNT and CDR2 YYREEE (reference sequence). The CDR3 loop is CASSLVQTSYGYTF. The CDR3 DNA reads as TGTGCCAGCAGCTTGGTACAGACGAGCTATGGCTACACCTTC.

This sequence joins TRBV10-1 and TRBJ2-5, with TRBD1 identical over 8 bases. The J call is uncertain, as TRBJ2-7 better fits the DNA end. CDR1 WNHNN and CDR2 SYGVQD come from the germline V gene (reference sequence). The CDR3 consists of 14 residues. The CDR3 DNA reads TGCGCCAGCAGCCCCCACAGGGGGGCCTACGAGCAGTACTTC. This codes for CASSPHRGAYEQYF.

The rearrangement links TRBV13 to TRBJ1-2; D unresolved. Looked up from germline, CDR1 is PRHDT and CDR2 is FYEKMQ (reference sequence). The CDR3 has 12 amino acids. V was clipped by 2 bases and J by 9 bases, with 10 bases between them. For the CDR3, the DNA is TGTGCCAGCAGCTTATTCGGAGCTAGCTACACCTTC. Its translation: CASSLFGASYTF.

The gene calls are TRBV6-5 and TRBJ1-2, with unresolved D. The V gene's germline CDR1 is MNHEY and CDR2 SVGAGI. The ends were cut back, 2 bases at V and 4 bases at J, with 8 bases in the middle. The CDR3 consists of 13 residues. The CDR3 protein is CASSYERFYGYTF. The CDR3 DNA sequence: TGTGCCAGCAGTTACGAACGGTTCTATGGCTACACCTTC.

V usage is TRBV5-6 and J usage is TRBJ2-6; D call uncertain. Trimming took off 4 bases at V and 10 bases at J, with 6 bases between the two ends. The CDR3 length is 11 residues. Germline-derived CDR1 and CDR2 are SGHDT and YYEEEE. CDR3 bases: TGTGCCAGCAGCCCCGTGAACGTCCTGACTTTC. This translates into CASSPVNVLTF.

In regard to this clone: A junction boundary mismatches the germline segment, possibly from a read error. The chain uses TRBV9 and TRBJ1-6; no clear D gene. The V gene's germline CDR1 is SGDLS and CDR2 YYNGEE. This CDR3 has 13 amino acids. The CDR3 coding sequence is TGTGCCAGCAGCCCCTCCTTTAATTCACCCCTCCACTTT. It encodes CASSPSFNSPLHF.

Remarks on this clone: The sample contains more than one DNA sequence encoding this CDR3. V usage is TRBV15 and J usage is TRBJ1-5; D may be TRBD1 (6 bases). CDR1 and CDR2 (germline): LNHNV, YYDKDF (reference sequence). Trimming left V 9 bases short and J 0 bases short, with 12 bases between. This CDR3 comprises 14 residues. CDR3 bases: TGTGCCACGGCGGGGGGCTATAGCAATCAGCCCCAGCATTTT. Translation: CATAGGYSNQPQHF.

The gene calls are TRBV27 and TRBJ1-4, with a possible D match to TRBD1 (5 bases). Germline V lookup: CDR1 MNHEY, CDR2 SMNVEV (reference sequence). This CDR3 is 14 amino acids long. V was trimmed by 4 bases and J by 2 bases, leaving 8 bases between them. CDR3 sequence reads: CASSSGITNEKLFF. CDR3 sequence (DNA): TGTGCCAGCAGTTCAGGGATCACTAATGAAAAACTGTTTTTT. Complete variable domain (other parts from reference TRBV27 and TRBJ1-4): EAQVTQNPRYLITVTGKKLTVTCSQNMNHEYMSWYRQDPGLGLRQIYYSMNVEVTDKGDVPEGYKVSRKEKRNFPLILESPSPNQTSLYFCASSSGITNEKLFFGSGTQLSVL.

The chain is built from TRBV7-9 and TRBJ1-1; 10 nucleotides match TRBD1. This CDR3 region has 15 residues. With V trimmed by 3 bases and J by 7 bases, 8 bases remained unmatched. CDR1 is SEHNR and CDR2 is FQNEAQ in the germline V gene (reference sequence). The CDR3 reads CASSLTGGLVVEAFF. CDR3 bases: TGTGCCAGCAGCTTGACAGGGGGCCTAGTCGTTGAAGCTTTCTTT.

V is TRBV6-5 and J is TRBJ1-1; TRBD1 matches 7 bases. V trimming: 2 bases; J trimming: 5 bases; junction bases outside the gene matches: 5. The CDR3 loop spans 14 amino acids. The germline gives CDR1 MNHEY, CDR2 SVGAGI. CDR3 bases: TGTGCCAGCAGTTACGTCGCAGGGGGGACTGAAGCTTTCTTT. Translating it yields CASSYVAGGTEAFF.

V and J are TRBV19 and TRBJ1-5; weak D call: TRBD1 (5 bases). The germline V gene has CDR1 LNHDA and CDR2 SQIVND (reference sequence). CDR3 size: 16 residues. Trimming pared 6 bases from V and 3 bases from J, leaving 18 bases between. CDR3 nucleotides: TGTGCCAGTAGCCCCCAGGCCGGCAGGGTCAATCAGCCCCAGCATTTT. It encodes CASSPQAGRVNQPQHF. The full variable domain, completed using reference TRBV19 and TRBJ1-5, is DGGITQSPKYLFRKEGQNVTLSCEQNLNHDAMYWYRQDPGQGLRLIYYSQIVNDFQKGDIAEGYSVSREKKESFPLTVTSAQKNPTAFYLCASSPQAGRVNQPQHFGDGTRLSIL.

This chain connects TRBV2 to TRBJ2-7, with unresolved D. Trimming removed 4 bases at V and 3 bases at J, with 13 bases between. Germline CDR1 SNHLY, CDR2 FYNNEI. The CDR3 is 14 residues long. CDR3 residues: CASSVGSTIYEQYF. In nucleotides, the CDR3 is TGTGCCAGCAGTGTCGGTTCGACAATCTACGAGCAGTACTTC.

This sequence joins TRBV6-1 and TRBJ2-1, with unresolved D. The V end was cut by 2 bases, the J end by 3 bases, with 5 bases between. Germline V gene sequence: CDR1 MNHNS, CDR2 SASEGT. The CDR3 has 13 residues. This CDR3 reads CASSESYYNEQFF. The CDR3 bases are TGTGCCAGCAGTGAAAGCTACTACAATGAGCAGTTCTTC.